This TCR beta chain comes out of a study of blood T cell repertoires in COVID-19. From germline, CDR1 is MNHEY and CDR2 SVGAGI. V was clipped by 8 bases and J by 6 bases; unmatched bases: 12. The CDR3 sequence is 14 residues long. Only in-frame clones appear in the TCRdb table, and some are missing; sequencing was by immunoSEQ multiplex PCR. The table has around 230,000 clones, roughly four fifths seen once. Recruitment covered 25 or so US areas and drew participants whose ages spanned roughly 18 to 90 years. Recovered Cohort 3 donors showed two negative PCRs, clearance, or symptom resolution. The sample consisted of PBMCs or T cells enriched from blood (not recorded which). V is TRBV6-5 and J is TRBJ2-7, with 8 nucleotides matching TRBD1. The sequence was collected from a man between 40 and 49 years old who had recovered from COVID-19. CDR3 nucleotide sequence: TGTGCCAGCTGCATAACGGACAGGGTCCGCGAGCAGTACTTC. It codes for CASCITDRVREQYF.